A single sample gave rise to the 5 T cell receptor beta chains below, sequenced in a study of T-cell reconstitution after alpha-beta-depleted transplantation in children. Construction of the TCRbeta library involved unique molecular identifiers. TCRdb passed the PCR reads through MiXCR, listing each CDR3 protein once. Found here are approximately 400,000 distinct CDR3 sequences, 11% of them singletons; the top ten hold roughly 6%. The specimen was PBMCs from the stem cell graft donor, collected from the stem cell graft. The receptor set was obtained from a human donor who donated a stem cell graft to a child with acute myeloid leukemia.

This chain links TRBV7-2 with TRBJ2-1; 14 bases line up with TRBD2. CDR3 length equals 19 residues. In germline, CDR1 is SGHTA, CDR2 FQGNSA. Germline trimming cut 0 bases from V and 6 bases from J; bases unmatched to any gene: 10. CDR3 loop: CASSLAVLTSGRAGNEQFF. CDR3 DNA: TGTGCCAGCAGCTTAGCCGTTTTGACTAGCGGGAGGGCCGGCAATGAGCAGTTCTTC.

The chain combines TRBV20-1 with TRBJ2-1; 7 bases are shared with TRBD2. The length of the CDR3 is 14 residues. Germline CDR1 and CDR2: DFQATT and SNEGSKA (reference sequence). The V and J ends lost 5 bases and 7 bases, in that order; junction bases with no gene match: 11. The CDR3 protein is CSAARTSIGNEQFF. CDR3 coding DNA: TGCAGTGCTGCTCGGACTAGTATCGGAAATGAGCAGTTCTTC.

The chain has TRBV20-1 and TRBJ1-2; D unclear. The CDR3 has 15 residues. V gave up 0 bases and J gave up 5 bases, with 16 bases separating them. In germline, CDR1 is DFQATT, CDR2 SNEGSKA (reference sequence). The CDR3 region is CSARDVGGMNYGYTF. The CDR3 bases are TGCAGTGCTAGAGATGTAGGAGGGATGAATTATGGCTACACCTTC.

This clonotype was seen repeatedly, ten times or more. This sequence joins TRBV20-1 and TRBJ2-3; 7 positions match TRBD2. With V trimmed by 6 bases and J by 2 bases, 17 bases remained unmatched. The CDR3 sequence is 17 residues long. Per the germline V gene, CDR1 is DFQATT and CDR2 is SNEGSKA (reference sequence). The CDR3 nucleotides are TGCAGTGCATTAACCACCTTCCGGGGGGTCTTCACAGATACGCAGTATTTT. Translation gives CSALTTFRGVFTDTQYF.

The chain has TRBV29-1 and TRBJ2-3; no reliable D call. Per germline, CDR1 SQVTM and CDR2 ANQGSEA. The V end lost 7 bases, the J end lost 1 base, and 9 bases lay between the germline ends. The CDR3 sequence is 12 residues long. The CDR3 is CSAWQGTDTQYF. CDR3 in DNA: TGCAGCGCCTGGCAGGGCACAGATACGCAGTATTTT.